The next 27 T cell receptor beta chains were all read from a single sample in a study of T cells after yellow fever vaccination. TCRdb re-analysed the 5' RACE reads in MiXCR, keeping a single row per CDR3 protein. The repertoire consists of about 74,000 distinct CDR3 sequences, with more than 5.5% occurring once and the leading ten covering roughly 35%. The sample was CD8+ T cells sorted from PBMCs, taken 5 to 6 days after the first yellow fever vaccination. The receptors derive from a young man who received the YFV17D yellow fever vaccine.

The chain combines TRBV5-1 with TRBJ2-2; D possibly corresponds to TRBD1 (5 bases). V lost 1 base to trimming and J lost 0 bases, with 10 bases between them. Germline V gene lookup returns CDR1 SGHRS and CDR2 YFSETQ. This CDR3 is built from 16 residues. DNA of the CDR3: TGCGCCAGCAGCTTGCATGGGGCGACGAACACCGGGGAGCTGTTTTTT. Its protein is CASSLHGATNTGELFF.

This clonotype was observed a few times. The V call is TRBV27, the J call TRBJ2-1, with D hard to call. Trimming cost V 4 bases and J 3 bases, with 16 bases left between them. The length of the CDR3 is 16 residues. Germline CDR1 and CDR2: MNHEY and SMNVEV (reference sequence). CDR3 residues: CASSSTVIPNYNEQFF. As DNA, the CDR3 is TGTGCCAGCAGTTCTACAGTTATACCAAACTACAATGAGCAGTTCTTC.

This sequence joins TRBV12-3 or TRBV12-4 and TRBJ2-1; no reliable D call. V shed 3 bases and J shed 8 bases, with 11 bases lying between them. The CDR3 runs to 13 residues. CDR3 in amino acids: CASSLSVFDEQFF. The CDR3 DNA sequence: TGTGCCAGCAGTTTGTCGGTCTTTGATGAGCAGTTCTTC.

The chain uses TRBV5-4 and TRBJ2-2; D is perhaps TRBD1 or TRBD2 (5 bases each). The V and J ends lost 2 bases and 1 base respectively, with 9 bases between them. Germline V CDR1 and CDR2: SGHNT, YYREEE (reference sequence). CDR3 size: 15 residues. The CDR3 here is CASSFRGLNTGELFF. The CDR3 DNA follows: TGTGCCAGCAGCTTCCGGGGCTTGAACACCGGGGAGCTGTTTTTT.

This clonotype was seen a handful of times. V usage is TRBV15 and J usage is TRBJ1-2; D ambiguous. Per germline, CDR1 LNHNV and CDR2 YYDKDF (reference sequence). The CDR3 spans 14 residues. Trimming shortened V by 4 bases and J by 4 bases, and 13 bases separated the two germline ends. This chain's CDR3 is CATSTTGGIYGYTF. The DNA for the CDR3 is TGTGCCACCAGCACGACCGGCGGAATCTATGGCTACACCTTC.

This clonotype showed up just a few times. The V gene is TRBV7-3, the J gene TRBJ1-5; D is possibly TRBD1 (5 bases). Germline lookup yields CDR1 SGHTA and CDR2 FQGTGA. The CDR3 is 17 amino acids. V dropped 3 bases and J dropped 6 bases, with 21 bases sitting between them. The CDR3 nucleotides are TGTGCCAGCAGCTTTAGAACGCAGGGTTATGAGGCTCAGCCCCAGCATTTT. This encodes CASSFRTQGYEAQPQHF.

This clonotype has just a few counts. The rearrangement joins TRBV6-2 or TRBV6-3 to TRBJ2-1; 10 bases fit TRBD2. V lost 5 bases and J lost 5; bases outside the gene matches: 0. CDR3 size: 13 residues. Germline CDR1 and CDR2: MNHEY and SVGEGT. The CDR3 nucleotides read TGTGCCAGCAGTCTAGCGGGGGACAATGAGCAGTTCTTC. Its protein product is CASSLAGDNEQFF.

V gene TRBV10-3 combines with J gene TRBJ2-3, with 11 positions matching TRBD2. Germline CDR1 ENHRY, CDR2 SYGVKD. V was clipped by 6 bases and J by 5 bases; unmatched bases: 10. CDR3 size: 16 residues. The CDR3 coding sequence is TGTGCCATCAGGGAGACCGTAGCGGGGGGGATAGATACGCAGTATTTT. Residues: CAIRETVAGGIDTQYF.

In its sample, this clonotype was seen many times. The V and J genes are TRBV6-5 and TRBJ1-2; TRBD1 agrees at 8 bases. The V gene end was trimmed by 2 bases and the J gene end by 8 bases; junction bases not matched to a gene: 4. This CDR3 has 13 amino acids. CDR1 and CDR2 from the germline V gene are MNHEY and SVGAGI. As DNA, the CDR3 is TGTGCCAGCAGTTACCCGACAGGGGAAGGCTACACCTTC. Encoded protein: CASSYPTGEGYTF.

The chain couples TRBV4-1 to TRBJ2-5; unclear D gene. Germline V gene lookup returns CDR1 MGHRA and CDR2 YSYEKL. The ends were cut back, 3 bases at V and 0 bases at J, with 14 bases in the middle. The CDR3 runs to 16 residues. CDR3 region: CASSHRLVSYQETQYF. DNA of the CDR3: TGCGCCAGCAGCCACCGCCTCGTTTCGTACCAAGAGACCCAGTACTTC.

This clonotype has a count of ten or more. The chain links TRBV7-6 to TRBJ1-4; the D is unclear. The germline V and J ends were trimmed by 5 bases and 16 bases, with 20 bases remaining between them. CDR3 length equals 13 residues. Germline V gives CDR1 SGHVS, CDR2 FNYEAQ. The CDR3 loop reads CASSQRPGLLEFF. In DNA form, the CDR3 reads TGTGCCAGCAGCCAGCGTCCGGGCCTTTTAGAGTTTTTT.

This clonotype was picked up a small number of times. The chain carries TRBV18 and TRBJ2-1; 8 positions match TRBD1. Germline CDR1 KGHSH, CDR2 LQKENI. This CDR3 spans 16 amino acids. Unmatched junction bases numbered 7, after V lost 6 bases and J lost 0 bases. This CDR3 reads CASSPTTGVSYNEQFF. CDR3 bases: TGTGCCAGCTCCCCGACGACAGGGGTCTCCTACAATGAGCAGTTCTTC.

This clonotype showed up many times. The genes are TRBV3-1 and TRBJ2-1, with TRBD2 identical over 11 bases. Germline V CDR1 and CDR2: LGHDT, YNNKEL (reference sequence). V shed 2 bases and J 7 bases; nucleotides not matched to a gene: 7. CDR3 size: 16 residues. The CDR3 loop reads CASSQLAGGRRNEQFF. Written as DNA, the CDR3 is TGTGCCAGCAGCCAATTAGCGGGGGGGCGTAGGAATGAGCAGTTCTTC.

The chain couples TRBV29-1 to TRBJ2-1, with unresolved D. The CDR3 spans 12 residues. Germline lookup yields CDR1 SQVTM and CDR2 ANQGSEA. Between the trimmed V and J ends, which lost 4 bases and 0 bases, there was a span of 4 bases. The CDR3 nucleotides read TGCAGCGTTGCACGCTCCTACAATGAGCAGTTCTTC. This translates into CSVARSYNEQFF.

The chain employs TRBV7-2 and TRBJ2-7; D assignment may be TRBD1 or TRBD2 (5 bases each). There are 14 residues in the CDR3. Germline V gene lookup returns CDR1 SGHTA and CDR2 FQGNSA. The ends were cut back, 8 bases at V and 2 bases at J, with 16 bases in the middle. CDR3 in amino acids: CASRTGIGAYEQYV. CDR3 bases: TGTGCCAGCCGGACTGGTATAGGGGCCTACGAGCAGTACGTC.

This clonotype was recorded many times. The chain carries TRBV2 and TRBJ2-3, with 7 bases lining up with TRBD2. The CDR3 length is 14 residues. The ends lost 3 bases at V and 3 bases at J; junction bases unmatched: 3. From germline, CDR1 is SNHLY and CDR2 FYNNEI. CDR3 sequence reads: CASSDQRGTDTQYF. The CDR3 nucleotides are TGTGCCAGCAGTGACCAGCGGGGAACAGATACGCAGTATTTT.

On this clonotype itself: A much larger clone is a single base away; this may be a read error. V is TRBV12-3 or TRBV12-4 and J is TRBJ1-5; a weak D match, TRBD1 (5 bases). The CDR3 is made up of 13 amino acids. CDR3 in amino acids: CASSIGTFQHQHF. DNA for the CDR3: TGTGCCAGCAGTATAGGGACCTTTCAGCACCAGCATTTT.

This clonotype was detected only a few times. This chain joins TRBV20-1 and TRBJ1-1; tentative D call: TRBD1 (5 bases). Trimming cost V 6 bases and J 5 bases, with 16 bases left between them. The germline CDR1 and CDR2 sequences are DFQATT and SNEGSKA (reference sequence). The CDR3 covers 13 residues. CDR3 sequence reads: CSAINHRQTEAFF. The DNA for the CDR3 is TGCAGTGCCATCAACCACCGACAGACTGAAGCTTTCTTT.

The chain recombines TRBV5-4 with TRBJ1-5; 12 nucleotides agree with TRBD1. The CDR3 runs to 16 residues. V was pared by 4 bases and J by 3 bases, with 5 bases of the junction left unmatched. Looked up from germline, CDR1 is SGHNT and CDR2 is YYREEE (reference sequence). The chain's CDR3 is CASSPGQGANNQPQHF. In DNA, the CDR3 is TGTGCCAGCAGCCCGGGACAGGGGGCTAACAATCAGCCCCAGCATTTT. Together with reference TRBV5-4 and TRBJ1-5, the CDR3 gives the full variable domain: ETGVTQSPTHLIKTRGQQVTLRCSSQSGHNTVSWYQQALGQGPQFIFQYYREEENGRGNFPPRFSGLQFPNYSSELNVNALELDDSALYLCASSPGQGANNQPQHFGDGTRLSIL.

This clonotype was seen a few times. Written as DNA, the CDR3 is TGTGCCAGCAGCTGGCTTCGGGGCCTTTCTATCTACGAGCAGTACTTC. This sequence encodes CASSWLRGLSIYEQYF. This sequence joins TRBV7-2 and TRBJ2-7; either TRBD1 or TRBD2 may fit D (5 bases each). The CDR3 extends over 16 amino acids. Between the trimmed V and J ends, which lost 4 bases and 3 bases, there was a span of 19 bases. Germline CDR1 and CDR2: SGHTA and FQGNSA.

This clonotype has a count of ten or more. CDR3 protein: CASTLDVLNTGELFF. DNA for the CDR3: TGTGCCAGTACACTGGACGTACTGAACACCGGGGAGCTGTTTTTT. V usage is TRBV6-1 and J usage is TRBJ2-2; no definite D call. The length of the CDR3 is 15 residues. Trimming took off 9 bases at V and 1 base at J, with 15 bases between the two ends. In germline, CDR1 is MNHNS, CDR2 SASEGT.

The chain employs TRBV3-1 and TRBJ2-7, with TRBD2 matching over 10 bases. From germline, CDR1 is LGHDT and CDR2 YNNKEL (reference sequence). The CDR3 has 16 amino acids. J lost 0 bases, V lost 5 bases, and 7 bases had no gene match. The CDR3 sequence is CASSSTSGQSSYEQYF. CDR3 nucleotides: TGTGCCAGCAGCTCGACTAGCGGGCAGAGCTCCTACGAGCAGTACTTC.

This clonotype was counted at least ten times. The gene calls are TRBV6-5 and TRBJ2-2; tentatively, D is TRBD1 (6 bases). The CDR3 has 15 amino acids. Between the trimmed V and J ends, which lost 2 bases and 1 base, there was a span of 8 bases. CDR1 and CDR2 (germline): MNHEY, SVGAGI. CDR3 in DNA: TGTGCCAGCAGTTACACAGGGATGAACACCGGGGAGCTGTTTTTT. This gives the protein CASSYTGMNTGELFF.

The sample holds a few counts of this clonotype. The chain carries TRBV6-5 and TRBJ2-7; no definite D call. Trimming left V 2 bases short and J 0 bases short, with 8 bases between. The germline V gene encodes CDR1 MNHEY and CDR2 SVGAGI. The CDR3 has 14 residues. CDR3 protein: CASSYQVSSYEQYF. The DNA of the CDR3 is TGTGCCAGCAGTTACCAGGTCTCCTCCTACGAGCAGTACTTC.

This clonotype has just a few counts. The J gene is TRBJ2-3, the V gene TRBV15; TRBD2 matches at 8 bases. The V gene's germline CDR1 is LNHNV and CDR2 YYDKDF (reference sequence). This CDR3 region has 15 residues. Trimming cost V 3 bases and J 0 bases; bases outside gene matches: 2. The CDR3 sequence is CATSRRGASTDTQYF. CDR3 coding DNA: TGTGCCACCAGCAGGCGGGGGGCAAGCACAGATACGCAGTATTTT.

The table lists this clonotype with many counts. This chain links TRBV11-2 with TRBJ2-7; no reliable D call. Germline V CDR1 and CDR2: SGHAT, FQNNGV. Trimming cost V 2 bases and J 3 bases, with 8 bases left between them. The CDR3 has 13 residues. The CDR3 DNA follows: TGTGCCAGCAGCTTATTGACCTACTACGAGCAGTACTTC. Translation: CASSLLTYYEQYF.

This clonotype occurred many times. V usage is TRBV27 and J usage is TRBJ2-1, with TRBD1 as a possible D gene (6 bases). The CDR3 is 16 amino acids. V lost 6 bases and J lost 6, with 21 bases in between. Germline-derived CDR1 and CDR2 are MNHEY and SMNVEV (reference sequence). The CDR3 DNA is TGTGCCAGCAGATTCGGACAGAGGGCCAGGGGCAATGAGCAGTTCTTC. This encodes CASRFGQRARGNEQFF.